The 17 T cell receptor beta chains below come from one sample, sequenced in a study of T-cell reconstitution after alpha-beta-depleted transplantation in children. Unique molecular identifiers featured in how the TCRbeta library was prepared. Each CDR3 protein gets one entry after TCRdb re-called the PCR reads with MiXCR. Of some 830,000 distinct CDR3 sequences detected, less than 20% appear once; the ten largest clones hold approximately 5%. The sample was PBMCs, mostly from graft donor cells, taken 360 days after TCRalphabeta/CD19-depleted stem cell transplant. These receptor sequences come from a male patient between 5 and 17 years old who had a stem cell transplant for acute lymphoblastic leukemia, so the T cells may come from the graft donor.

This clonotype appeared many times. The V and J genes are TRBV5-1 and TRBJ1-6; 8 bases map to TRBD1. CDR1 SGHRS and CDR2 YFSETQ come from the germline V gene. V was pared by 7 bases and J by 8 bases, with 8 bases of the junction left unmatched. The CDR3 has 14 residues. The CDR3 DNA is TGCGCCAGCGGCCGGGACAGGCTTTATTCACCCCTCCACTTT. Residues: CASGRDRLYSPLHF.

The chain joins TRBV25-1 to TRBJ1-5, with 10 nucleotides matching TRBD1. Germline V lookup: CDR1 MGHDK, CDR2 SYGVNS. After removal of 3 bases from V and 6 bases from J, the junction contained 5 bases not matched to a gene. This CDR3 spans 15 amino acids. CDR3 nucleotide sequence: TGTGCCAGCAGTGAGACAGGGGGCTCAGGTCAGCCCCAGCATTTT. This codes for CASSETGGSGQPQHF.

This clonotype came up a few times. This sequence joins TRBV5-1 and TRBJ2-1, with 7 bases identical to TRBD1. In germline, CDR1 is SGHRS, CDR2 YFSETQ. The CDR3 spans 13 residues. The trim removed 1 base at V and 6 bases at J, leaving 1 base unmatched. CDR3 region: CASSLTGANEQFF. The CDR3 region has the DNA TGCGCCAGCAGCTTGACAGGGGCCAATGAGCAGTTCTTC.

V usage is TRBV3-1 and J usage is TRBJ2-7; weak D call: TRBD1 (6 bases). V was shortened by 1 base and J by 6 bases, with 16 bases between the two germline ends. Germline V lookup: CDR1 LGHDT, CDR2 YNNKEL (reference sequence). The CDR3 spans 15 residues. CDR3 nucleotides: TGTGCCAGCAGCCAAGTCGGGCAGGGACAAGGCGAGCAGTACTTC. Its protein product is CASSQVGQGQGEQYF.

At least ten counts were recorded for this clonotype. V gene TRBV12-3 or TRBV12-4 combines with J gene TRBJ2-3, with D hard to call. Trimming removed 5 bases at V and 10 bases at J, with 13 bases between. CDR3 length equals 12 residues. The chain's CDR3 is CASSRFSSAQYF. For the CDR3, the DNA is TGTGCCAGCAGTCGCTTCTCCTCGGCGCAGTATTTT.

The CDR3 loop reads CASLEGVEETQYF. CDR3 nucleotide sequence: TGTGCCAGCCTTGAGGGAGTTGAAGAGACCCAGTACTTC. The rearrangement uses TRBV2 and TRBJ2-5; D perhaps matches TRBD2 (5 bases). Trimming shortened V by 8 bases and J by 3 bases, and 13 bases separated the two germline ends. The CDR3 extends over 13 amino acids. The germline gives CDR1 SNHLY, CDR2 FYNNEI.

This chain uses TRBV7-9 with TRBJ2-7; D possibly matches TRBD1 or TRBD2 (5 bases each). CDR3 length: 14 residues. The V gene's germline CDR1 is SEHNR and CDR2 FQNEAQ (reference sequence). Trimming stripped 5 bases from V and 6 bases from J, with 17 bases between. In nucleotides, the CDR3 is TGTGCCAGCAGCCCTCCACCTCCGGGGCTCGAGCAGTACTTC. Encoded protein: CASSPPPPGLEQYF.

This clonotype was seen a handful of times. DNA of the CDR3: TGCAGTGGGAGCGCCTATAGCGGGAGGGCATTCCACAATGAGCAGTTCTTC. Its translation is CSGSAYSGRAFHNEQFF. The chain has TRBV20-1 and TRBJ2-1; TRBD2 aligns across 11 bases. Looked up from germline, CDR1 is DFQATT and CDR2 is SNEGSKA (reference sequence). The V gene end was trimmed by 7 bases and the J gene end by 5 bases; junction bases not matched to a gene: 16. CDR3 length equals 17 residues.

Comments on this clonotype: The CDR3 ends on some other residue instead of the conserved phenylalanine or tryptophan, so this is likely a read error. In DNA form, the CDR3 reads TGCAGCGTTGGGTTAGGACAGGCGAACACTGAAGCTTTCTCT. It specifies CSVGLGQANTEAFS. This rearrangement joins TRBV29-1 to TRBJ1-1; 7 bases map to TRBD1. Germline-derived CDR1 and CDR2 are SQVTM and ANQGSEA. The trim removed 4 bases at V and 1 base at J, leaving 6 bases unmatched. The CDR3 extends over 14 amino acids.

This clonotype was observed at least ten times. The CDR3: CASSLPGRPYEQYF. CDR3 sequence (DNA): TGTGCCAGCAGTCTCCCGGGACGGCCCTACGAGCAGTACTTC. The chain joins TRBV27 to TRBJ2-7; D tentatively fits TRBD1 or TRBD2 (5 bases each). Trimming took off 5 bases at V and 2 bases at J, with 13 bases between the two ends. Germline CDR1 reads MNHEY; CDR2 reads SMNVEV (reference sequence). This CDR3 contains 14 residues.

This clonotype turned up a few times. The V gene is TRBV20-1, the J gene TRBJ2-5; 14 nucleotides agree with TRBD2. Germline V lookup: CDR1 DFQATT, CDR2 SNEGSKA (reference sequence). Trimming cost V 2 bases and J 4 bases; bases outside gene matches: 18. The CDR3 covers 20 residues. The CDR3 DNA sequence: TGCAGTGCTAGAAAACCGGGACTAGCGGGAGTTCGTACCCTTGGAGAGACCCAGTACTTC. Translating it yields CSARKPGLAGVRTLGETQYF.

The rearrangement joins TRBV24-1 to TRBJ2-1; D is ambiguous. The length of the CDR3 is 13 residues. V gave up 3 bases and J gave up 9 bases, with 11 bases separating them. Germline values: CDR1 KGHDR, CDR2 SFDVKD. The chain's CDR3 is CATSDKPGPEQFF. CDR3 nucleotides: TGTGCCACCAGTGATAAACCTGGTCCTGAGCAGTTCTTC.

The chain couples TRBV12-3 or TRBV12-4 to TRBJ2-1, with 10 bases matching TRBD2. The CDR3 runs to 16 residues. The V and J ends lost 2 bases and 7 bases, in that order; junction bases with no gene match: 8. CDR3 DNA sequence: TGTGCCAGCAGTTTAAGTCGTCTAGCGGGAGAGAATGAGCAGTTCTTC. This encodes CASSLSRLAGENEQFF.

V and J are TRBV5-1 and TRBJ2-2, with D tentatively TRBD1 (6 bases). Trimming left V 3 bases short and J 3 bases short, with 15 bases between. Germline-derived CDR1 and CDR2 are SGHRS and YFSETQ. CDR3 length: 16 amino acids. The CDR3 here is CASSYVAGAYTGELFF. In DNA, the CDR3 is TGCGCCAGCAGCTACGTAGCAGGGGCCTACACCGGGGAGCTGTTTTTT.

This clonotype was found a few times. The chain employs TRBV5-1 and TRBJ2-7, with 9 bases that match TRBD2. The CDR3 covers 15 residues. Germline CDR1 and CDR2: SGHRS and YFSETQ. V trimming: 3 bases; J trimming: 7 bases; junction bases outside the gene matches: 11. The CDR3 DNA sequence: TGCGCCAGCAGCTGGATAGCGGGGGATGGAGAGGAGCAGTACTTC. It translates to CASSWIAGDGEEQYF.

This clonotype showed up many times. The chain's CDR3 is CASGHGQGDTGELFF. CDR3 in DNA: TGTGCCAGCGGCCACGGACAGGGCGACACCGGGGAGCTGTTTTTT. The chain employs TRBV7-9 and TRBJ2-2, with TRBD1 identical over 8 bases. The CDR3 is 15 residues long. Germline assignment: CDR1 SEHNR and CDR2 FQNEAQ (reference sequence). The ends lost 8 bases at V and 3 bases at J; junction bases unmatched: 8.

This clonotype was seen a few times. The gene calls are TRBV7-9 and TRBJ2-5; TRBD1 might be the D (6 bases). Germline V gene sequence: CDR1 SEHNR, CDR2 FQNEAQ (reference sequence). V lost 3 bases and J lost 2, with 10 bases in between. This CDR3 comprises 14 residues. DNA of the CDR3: TGTGCCAGCAGCTTTTGGACAGAACAAGAGACCCAGTACTTC. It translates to CASSFWTEQETQYF.